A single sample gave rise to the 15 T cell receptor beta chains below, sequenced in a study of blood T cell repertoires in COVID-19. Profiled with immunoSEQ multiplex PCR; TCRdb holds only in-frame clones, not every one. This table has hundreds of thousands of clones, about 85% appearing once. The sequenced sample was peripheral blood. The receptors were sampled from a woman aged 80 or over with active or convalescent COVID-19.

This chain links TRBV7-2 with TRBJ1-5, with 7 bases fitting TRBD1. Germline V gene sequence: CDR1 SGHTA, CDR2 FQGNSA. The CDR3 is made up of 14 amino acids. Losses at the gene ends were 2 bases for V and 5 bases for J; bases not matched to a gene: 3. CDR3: CASSLYRGHQPQHF. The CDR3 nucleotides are TGTGCCAGCAGCTTATACAGGGGTCATCAGCCCCAGCATTTT.

This CDR3 reads CASSLVGGPTTYEQYF. In DNA, the CDR3 is TGTGCCAGCAGCTTAGTGGGGGGACCAACGACCTACGAGCAGTACTTC. This chain connects TRBV7-2 to TRBJ2-7; D possibly corresponds to TRBD2 (6 bases). This CDR3 has 16 amino acids. V was trimmed by 1 base and J by 2 bases, leaving 15 bases between them. Germline CDR1 SGHTA, CDR2 FQGNSA.

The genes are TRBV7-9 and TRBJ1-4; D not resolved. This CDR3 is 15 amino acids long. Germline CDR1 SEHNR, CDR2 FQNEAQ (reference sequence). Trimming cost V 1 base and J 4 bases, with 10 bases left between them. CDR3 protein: CASSLGVDNNEKLFF. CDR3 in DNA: TGTGCCAGCAGCTTAGGTGTCGACAATAATGAAAAACTGTTTTTT. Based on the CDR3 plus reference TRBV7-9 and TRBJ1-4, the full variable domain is DTGVSQNPRHKITKRGQNVTFRCDPISEHNRLYWYRQTLGQGPEFLTYFQNEAQLEKSRLLSDRFSAERPKGSFSTLEIQRTEQGDSAMYLCASSLGVDNNEKLFFGSGTQLSVL.

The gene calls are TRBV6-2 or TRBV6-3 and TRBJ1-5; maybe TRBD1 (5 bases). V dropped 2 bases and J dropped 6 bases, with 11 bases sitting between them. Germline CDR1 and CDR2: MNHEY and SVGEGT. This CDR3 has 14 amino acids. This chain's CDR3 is CASSYGQGAQPQHF. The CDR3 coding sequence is TGTGCCAGCAGTTACGGGCAGGGCGCTCAGCCCCAGCATTTT.

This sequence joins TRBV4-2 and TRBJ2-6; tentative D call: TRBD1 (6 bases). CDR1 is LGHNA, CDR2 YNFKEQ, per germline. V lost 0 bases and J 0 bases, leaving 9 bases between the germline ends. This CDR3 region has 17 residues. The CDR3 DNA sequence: TGTGCCAGCAGCCAAGAGGTGGACAGCTCTGGGGCCAACGTCCTGACTTTC. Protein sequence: CASSQEVDSSGANVLTF.

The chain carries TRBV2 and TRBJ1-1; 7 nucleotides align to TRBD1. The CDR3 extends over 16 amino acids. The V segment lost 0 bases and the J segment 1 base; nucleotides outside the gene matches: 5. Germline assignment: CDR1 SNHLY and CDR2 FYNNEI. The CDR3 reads CASSEAPRTGNTEAFF. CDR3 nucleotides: TGTGCCAGCAGTGAAGCGCCGAGGACAGGGAACACTGAAGCTTTCTTT.

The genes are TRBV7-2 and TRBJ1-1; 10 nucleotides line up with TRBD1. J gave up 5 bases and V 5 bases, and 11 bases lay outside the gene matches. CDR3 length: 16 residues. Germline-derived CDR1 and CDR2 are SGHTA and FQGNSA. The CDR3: CASSPGQGYGFTEAFF. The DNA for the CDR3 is TGTGCCAGCAGCCCGGGACAGGGGTATGGTTTTACTGAAGCTTTCTTT.

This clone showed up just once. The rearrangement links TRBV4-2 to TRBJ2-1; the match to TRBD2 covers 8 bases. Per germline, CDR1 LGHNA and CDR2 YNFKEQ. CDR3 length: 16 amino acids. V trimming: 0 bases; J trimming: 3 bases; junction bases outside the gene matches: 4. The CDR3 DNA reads TGTGCCAGCAGCCAAGATGATAGCGGGGTCTACAATGAGCAGTTCTTC. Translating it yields CASSQDDSGVYNEQFF.

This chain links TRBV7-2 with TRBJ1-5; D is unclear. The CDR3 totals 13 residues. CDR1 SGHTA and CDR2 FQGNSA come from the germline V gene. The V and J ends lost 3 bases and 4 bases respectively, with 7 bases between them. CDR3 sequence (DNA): TGTGCCAGCAGCTTGTCCGAGAATCAGCCCCAGCATTTT. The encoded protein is CASSLSENQPQHF.

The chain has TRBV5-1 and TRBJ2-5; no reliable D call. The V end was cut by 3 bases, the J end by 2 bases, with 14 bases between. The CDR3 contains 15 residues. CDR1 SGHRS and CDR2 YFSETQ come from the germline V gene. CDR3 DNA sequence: TGCGCCAGCAGCTCCGGTCTCTACAGACAAGAGACCCAGTACTTC. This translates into CASSSGLYRQETQYF. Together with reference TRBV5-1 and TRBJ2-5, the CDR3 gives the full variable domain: KAGVTQTPRYLIKTRGQQVTLSCSPISGHRSVSWYQQTPGQGLQFLFEYFSETQRNKGNFPGRFSGRQFSNSRSEMNVSTLELGDSALYLCASSSGLYRQETQYFGPGTRLLVL.

CDR3 in amino acids: CSGGYNEQFF. CDR3 DNA: TGCAGTGGCGGCTACAATGAGCAGTTCTTC. The chain links TRBV20-1 to TRBJ2-1; D is unclear. The CDR3 runs to 10 residues. Trimming cost V 7 bases and J 3 bases, with 4 bases left between them. Germline V gene lookup returns CDR1 DFQATT and CDR2 SNEGSKA (reference sequence).

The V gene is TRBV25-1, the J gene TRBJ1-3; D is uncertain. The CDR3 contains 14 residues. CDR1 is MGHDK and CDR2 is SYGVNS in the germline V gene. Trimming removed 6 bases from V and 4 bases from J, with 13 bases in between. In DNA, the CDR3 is TGTGCCAGCAGACCTTATGGCTCGGGAAACACCATATATTTT. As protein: CASRPYGSGNTIYF.

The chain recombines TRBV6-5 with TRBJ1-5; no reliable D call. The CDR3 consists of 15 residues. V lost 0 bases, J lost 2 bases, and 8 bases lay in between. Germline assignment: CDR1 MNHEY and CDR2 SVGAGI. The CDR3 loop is CASSYSGVGNQPQHF. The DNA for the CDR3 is TGTGCCAGCAGTTACTCCGGAGTAGGCAATCAGCCCCAGCATTTT.

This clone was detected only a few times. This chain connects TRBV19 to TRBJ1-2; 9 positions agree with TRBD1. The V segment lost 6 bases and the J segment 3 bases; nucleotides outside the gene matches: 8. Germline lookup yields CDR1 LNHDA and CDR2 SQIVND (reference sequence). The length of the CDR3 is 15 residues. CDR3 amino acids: CASRITGTGHYGYTF. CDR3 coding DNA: TGTGCCAGTAGAATCACCGGGACAGGGCACTATGGCTACACCTTC.

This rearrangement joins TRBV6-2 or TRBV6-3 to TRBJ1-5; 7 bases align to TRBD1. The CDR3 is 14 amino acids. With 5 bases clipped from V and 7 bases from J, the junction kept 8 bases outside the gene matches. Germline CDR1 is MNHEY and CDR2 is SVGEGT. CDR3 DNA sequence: TGTGCCAGCAGTACAGGGGCGCATGGGCAGCCCCAGCATTTT. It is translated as CASSTGAHGQPQHF.